Sequencing of this T cell receptor delta chain was carried out in a study of Vδ1+ human thymocytes. Overall study results and limits: In the thymus, TRG and TRD repertoires looked highly polyclonal with Gaussian CDR3 lengths. Despite high sort purity, roughly a fifth of thymic T cell receptor delta sequences were Vdelta2.

RNA was extracted from the cells and then reverse transcribed. Pooled V-gene forward primers with one constant-region reverse primer generated the CDR3 amplicons by multiplex PCR. TCRdb re-called clones from the multiplex PCR reads via CATT. The sample lists 70,000 to 90,000 delta-chain clones, around 34% occurring once. The CDR3 is 22 residues long. Trimming cost V 3 bases and J 5 bases; bases outside gene matches: 25. CDR1 TSWWSYY and CDR2 QGS come from the germline V gene. Points on this clone: Its antigen is unknown.

This TCR derives from a boy younger than two who had congenital heart surgery. Specimen: Vdelta1+ gamma-delta thymocytes from the thymus. The subset denotes: FACS-sorted CD3+ TCRalphabeta- TCRVdelta1+ TCRVdelta2- thymocytes. This chain connects TRDV1 to TRDJ1; 12 positions agree with TRDD3. The CDR3 loop is CALGDPVSTTARLGDTEDKLIF. The CDR3 DNA reads as TGTGCTCTTGGGGACCCGGTTTCGACCACTGCACGGCTGGGGGATACGGAGGATAAACTCATCTTT.